The 9 T cell receptor beta chains below were found in one sample sequenced in a study of regulatory T cells in long-lasting Graves disease. This sample's time point: newly diagnosed GD, antithyroid drugs for less than 3 months. From PBMCs, RNA was extracted and then used to make the TCR library. For TCR beta, libraries came from iRepertoire HTBI primers and Arm-PCR of CDR3 regions. One entry per CDR3 protein results from TCRdb running MiXCR on the multiplex PCR reads. The repertoire consists of 350,000 to 400,000 distinct CDR3 sequences, with 15% occurring once and the leading ten covering 22%. The sequencing here drew on peripheral blood mononuclear cells (PBMCs), taken at new diagnosis, from a patient treated with antithyroid drugs. These receptors were obtained from a female donor with Graves disease.

The gene calls are TRBV30 and TRBJ2-1; 10 bases align to TRBD2. V shed 8 bases, J shed 7 bases, and the junction held 11 bases outside the gene matches. There are 14 residues in the CDR3. Germline CDR1 and CDR2: GTSNPN and SVGIG (reference sequence). CDR3 nucleotide sequence: TGTGCCGGGTCTGCCGGGACTAGCGATAATGAGCAGTTCTTC. Protein sequence: CAGSAGTSDNEQFF.

This clonotype has ten or more counts. The chain uses TRBV6-1 and TRBJ1-1; 7 bases fit TRBD1. The CDR3 totals 14 residues. Germline V gene data show CDR1 as MNHNS and CDR2 as SASEGT. V trimming: 7 bases; J trimming: 1 base; junction bases outside the gene matches: 6. CDR3 amino acids: CASKRQGGNTEAFF. The DNA for the CDR3 is TGTGCCAGCAAACGACAGGGAGGGAACACTGAAGCTTTCTTT.

This clonotype occurred many times. The V gene is TRBV4-2, the J gene TRBJ1-1; D remains unclear. CDR1 and CDR2 from the germline V gene are LGHNA and YNFKEQ. The CDR3 spans 15 residues. V was pared by 0 bases and J by 4 bases, with 12 bases between. The CDR3 bases are TGTGCCAGCAGCCAAGAGGAGGCTGGGAGCACTGAAGCTTTCTTT. This encodes CASSQEEAGSTEAFF.

In its sample, this clonotype was seen a few times. This chain joins TRBV6-5 and TRBJ2-2; tentative D call: TRBD1 (6 bases). The CDR3 consists of 15 residues. V was cut by 4 bases and J by 6 bases, with 15 bases left in between. The V gene's germline CDR1 is MNHEY and CDR2 SVGAGI. The CDR3 nucleotides are TGTGCCAGCAGTTGGCAACAGGGTCCCCCCGGGGAGCTGTTTTTT. Its protein product is CASSWQQGPPGELFF.

The rearrangement links TRBV19 to TRBJ1-1; a possible D gene is TRBD1 (5 bases). The germline gives CDR1 LNHDA, CDR2 SQIVND (reference sequence). The V gene lost 6 bases and the J gene lost 3 bases, with 20 bases spanning the gap. The CDR3 extends over 16 amino acids. In nucleotides, the CDR3 is TGTGCCAGTAGATTTCTTCGGGGCGGGTCGGACACTGAAGCTTTCTTT. Translation gives CASRFLRGGSDTEAFF.

This clonotype was observed many times. The chain employs TRBV3-1 and TRBJ2-3; D is uncertain. V gave up 3 bases and J gave up 0 bases, with 1 base separating them. The CDR3 has 12 amino acids. The germline V gene has CDR1 LGHDT and CDR2 YNNKEL (reference sequence). The DNA for the CDR3 is TGTGCCAGCAGCCAGAGCACAGATACGCAGTATTTT. This codes for CASSQSTDTQYF.

Worth noting for this clonotype: Possible read error: a much larger clone is one base away. This chain connects TRBV2 to TRBJ1-1, with D uncertain. The germline gives CDR1 SNHLY, CDR2 FYNNEI. The length of the CDR3 is 14 residues. The CDR3 DNA follows: TGTGCCGGCAGTTCAGAACGGAAGGGCACTGAAGCTTTCTTT. Protein product: CAGSSERKGTEAFF.

The table lists this clonotype with many counts. The chain is built from TRBV2 and TRBJ2-2, with a possible D match to TRBD2 (6 bases). The V and J ends lost 6 bases and 4 bases respectively, with 15 bases between them. Germline CDR1 reads SNHLY; CDR2 reads FYNNEI. The CDR3 is made up of 15 amino acids. CDR3 coding DNA: TGTGCCAGCAGCTTTCTAGCGCTAAGCACCGGGGAGCTGTTTTTT. This sequence encodes CASSFLALSTGELFF.

The sample holds many counts of this clonotype. This chain joins TRBV29-1 and TRBJ2-7; 7 nucleotides align to TRBD2. The CDR3 is 14 amino acids. CDR1 and CDR2 from the germline V gene are SQVTM and ANQGSEA. Trimming cost V 5 bases and J 1 base; bases outside gene matches: 8. This CDR3 reads CSVLIAGRSYEQYF. In nucleotides, the CDR3 is TGCAGCGTTTTAATAGCGGGTAGATCCTACGAGCAGTACTTC.